This passage covers 5 T cell receptor beta chains from one sample sequenced in a study of cytomegalovirus exposure and HLA in healthy donors. In the PCR, 60 Vbeta and 13 Jbeta primers were used. Sequenced by immunoSEQ multiplex PCR; TCRdb stores in-frame clones only, minus some. Among roughly 170,000 clones listed, about 80% were seen once. The sequenced sample consisted of PBMCs. These receptors were taken from a boy younger than 18 in good health and CMV-seronegative.

V usage is TRBV19 and J usage is TRBJ2-7, with 9 bases that match TRBD1. The CDR3 is 14 residues long. Germline-derived CDR1 and CDR2 are LNHDA and SQIVND (reference sequence). V shed 6 bases and J 4 bases; nucleotides not matched to a gene: 7. The CDR3 nucleotides are TGTGCCAGTAGCCGAGGGACAGGGTGGTACGAGCAGTACTTC. It encodes CASSRGTGWYEQYF.

The count of this clone is one. The rearrangement links TRBV25-1 to TRBJ2-5, with D hard to call. Germline lookup yields CDR1 MGHDK and CDR2 SYGVNS. The CDR3 runs to 14 residues. Trimming left V 6 bases short and J 1 base short, with 12 bases between. The CDR3 protein is CASRMAGPQETQYF. The DNA of the CDR3 is TGTGCCAGCAGGATGGCAGGCCCCCAAGAGACCCAGTACTTC.

This chain joins TRBV19 and TRBJ2-3; 7 positions match TRBD2. The trim removed 7 bases at V and 4 bases at J, leaving 14 bases unmatched. There are 16 residues in the CDR3. Germline V lookup: CDR1 LNHDA, CDR2 SQIVND (reference sequence). DNA for the CDR3: TGTGCCAGTACAGCTATTGGGCGGGAGATCGCAGATACGCAGTATTTT. Translated: CASTAIGREIADTQYF. The whole variable domain, remainder taken from reference TRBV19 and TRBJ2-3, is DGGITQSPKYLFRKEGQNVTLSCEQNLNHDAMYWYRQDPGQGLRLIYYSQIVNDFQKGDIAEGYSVSREKKESFPLTVTSAQKNPTAFYLCASTAIGREIADTQYFGPGTRLTVL.

This rearrangement joins TRBV2 to TRBJ2-7; no clear D gene. V was shortened by 4 bases and J by 5 bases, with 18 bases between the two germline ends. The CDR3 has 15 amino acids. Germline CDR1 SNHLY, CDR2 FYNNEI. CDR3 in DNA: TGTGCCAGCAGTGTGTTCCTATTAGCTCGCGACGAGCAGTACTTC. Translation gives CASSVFLLARDEQYF.

The CDR3 sequence is CAWSLGNRGNTIYF. In DNA, the CDR3 is TGTGCCTGGAGTCTGGGGAACAGGGGAAACACCATATATTTT. The gene calls are TRBV30 and TRBJ1-3; tentative D call: TRBD1 (5 bases). In germline, CDR1 is GTSNPN, CDR2 SVGIG (reference sequence). Trimming shortened V by 2 bases and J by 4 bases, and 12 bases separated the two germline ends. The CDR3 is 14 amino acids.